This T cell receptor beta chain is from a study of T cell changes during pregnancy in multiple sclerosis. This CDR3 region has 11 residues. With 5 bases removed from V and 2 bases from J, the gap between germline ends came to 2 bases. Germline V lookup: CDR1 MGHDK, CDR2 SYGVNS. Measured with immunoSEQ multiplex PCR; TCRdb has only the in-frame clones, and not every one. The data contain about 73,000 clones, 92% of them singletons. The sequencing used peripheral blood, collected in the third trimester of pregnancy. The sequence was collected from a female donor in good health, enrolled as a control in a pregnancy study. The genes are TRBV25-1 and TRBJ2-3; D remains ambiguous. This chain's CDR3 is CASSYTDTQYF. CDR3 DNA sequence: TGTGCCAGCAGTTACACAGATACGCAGTATTTT.